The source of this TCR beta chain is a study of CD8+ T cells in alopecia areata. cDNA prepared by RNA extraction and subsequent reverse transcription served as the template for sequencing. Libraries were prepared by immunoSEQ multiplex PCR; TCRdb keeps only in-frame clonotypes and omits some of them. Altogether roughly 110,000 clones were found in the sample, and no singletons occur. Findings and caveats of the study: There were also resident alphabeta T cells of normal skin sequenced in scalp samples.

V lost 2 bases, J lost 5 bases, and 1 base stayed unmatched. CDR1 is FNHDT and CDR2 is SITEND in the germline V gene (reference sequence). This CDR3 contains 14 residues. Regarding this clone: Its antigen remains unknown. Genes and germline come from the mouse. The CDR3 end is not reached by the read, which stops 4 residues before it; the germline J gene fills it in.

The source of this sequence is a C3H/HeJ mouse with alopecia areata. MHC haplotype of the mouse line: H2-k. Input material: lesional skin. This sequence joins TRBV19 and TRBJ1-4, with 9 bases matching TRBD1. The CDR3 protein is CASSIDRGNERLFF. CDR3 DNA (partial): TGTGCCAGCAGTATCGACAGGGGGAACGAA. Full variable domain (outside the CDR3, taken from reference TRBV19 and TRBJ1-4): GGIITQTPKFLIGQEGQKLTLKCQQNFNHDTMYWYRQDSGKGLRLIYYSITENDLQKGDLSEGYDASREKKSSFSLTVTSAQKNEMAVFLCASSIDRGNERLFFGHGTKLSVL.